These 9 T cell receptor beta chains came from one sample sequenced in a study of shared clonotypes between healthy human individuals (dated by TCRdb to 2019 to 2021). Preparation of the library involved the immunoSEQ multiplex PCR assay. TCRdb retrieved this table from immuneACCESS and kept in-frame rearrangements only. Not all clones are present; in checked studies, unresolved V genes account for under half, and no reason is known for the remainder. The sample table records around 1.1 million clones; approximately 75% of these occur just once. Clones ranked in the top ten supply 0.89% of the sample. The sample was memory CD4+ T cells from PBMCs. In the paper's terms, the cell subset or site label means: CD45RA-negative fraction. These receptors all come from a man aged 18 to 29 in good health. Some clones in this sample may be carry-over from other donors' samples.

The chain links TRBV5-1 to TRBJ2-2; 12 bases match TRBD2. CDR3 length: 16 residues. Looked up from germline, CDR1 is SGHRS and CDR2 is YFSETQ. V shed 2 bases, J shed 6 bases, and the junction held 5 bases outside the gene matches. The CDR3 DNA reads as TGCGCCAGCAGCTTCCCGACTAGCGGGAGACCCGGGGAGCTGTTTTTT. This translates into CASSFPTSGRPGELFF.

V gene TRBV20-1 combines with J gene TRBJ2-1; D gene ambiguous. The V end lost 6 bases, the J end lost 7 bases, and 10 bases lay between the germline ends. The CDR3 extends over 11 amino acids. CDR1 and CDR2 from the germline V gene are DFQATT and SNEGSKA (reference sequence). The CDR3 sequence is CSAIALNEQFF. CDR3 bases: TGCAGTGCCATTGCCCTTAATGAGCAGTTCTTC.

The chain combines TRBV7-2 with TRBJ2-5; TRBD2 matches 7 bases. The CDR3 is 15 residues long. In germline, CDR1 is SGHTA, CDR2 FQGNSA. Trimming at V came to 5 bases and at J to 1 base, leaving 7 bases not matched to a gene. CDR3 protein: CASSPRGGFQETQYF. The CDR3 DNA is TGTGCCAGCAGCCCACGCGGGGGATTCCAAGAGACCCAGTACTTC.

The sample holds a few counts of this clone. The V gene is TRBV15, the J gene TRBJ1-2; 7 nucleotides match TRBD1. CDR1 LNHNV and CDR2 YYDKDF come from the germline V gene (reference sequence). The CDR3 sequence is 15 residues long. The V segment lost 4 bases and the J segment 3 bases; nucleotides outside the gene matches: 8. CDR3 protein: CATSMLDREDYGYTF. In DNA, the CDR3 is TGTGCCACCAGCATGCTTGACAGGGAAGACTATGGCTACACCTTC.

This clone showed up just a few times. V is TRBV7-3 and J is TRBJ1-1; D possibly corresponds to TRBD1 (5 bases). Trimming removed 5 bases from V and 8 bases from J, with 18 bases in between. The CDR3 is 14 amino acids. Germline CDR1 and CDR2: SGHTA and FQGTGA. The CDR3 reads CASSVDARDPEAFF. The CDR3 DNA reads as TGTGCCAGCAGCGTGGACGCCAGGGATCCCGAAGCTTTCTTT. The entire variable domain, with the rest obtained from reference TRBV7-3 and TRBJ1-1, is as follows: GAGVSQTPSNKVTEKGKYVELRCDPISGHTALYWYRQSLGQGPEFLIYFQGTGAADDSGLPNDRFFAVRPEGSVSTLKIQRTERGDSAVYLCASSVDARDPEAFFGQGTRLTVV.

The V gene is TRBV2, the J gene TRBJ2-5; 7 positions agree with TRBD1. The trim removed 4 bases at V and 7 bases at J, leaving 6 bases unmatched. The CDR3 covers 13 residues. Germline V lookup: CDR1 SNHLY, CDR2 FYNNEI. CDR3 nucleotides: TGTGCCAGCAGTGCAACAGGGGCCGCGACCCAGTACTTC. This encodes CASSATGAATQYF.

The chain joins TRBV2 to TRBJ2-7; maybe TRBD1 (6 bases). Germline V gives CDR1 SNHLY, CDR2 FYNNEI. V was pared by 6 bases and J by 0 bases, with 12 bases between. The CDR3 runs 14 residues. The CDR3 coding sequence is TGTGCCAGCAGCGCAACAGGGAGCTCCTACGAGCAGTACTTC. Its protein is CASSATGSSYEQYF.

J is TRBJ2-1 and V is TRBV20-1; possibly TRBD1 or TRBD2 for D (5 bases each). CDR3 length: 11 residues. Germline CDR1 and CDR2: DFQATT and SNEGSKA (reference sequence). CDR3 region: CSAQGRDEQFF. As DNA, the CDR3 is TGCAGCGCTCAGGGACGGGATGAGCAGTTCTTC.

The chain links TRBV29-1 to TRBJ1-1; the D gene is possibly TRBD1 (5 bases). The CDR3 has 13 residues. The V gene's germline CDR1 is SQVTM and CDR2 ANQGSEA. Trimming left V 6 bases short and J 1 base short, with 12 bases between. CDR3 sequence (DNA): TGCAGCGTGGGTAGACAGAGGAACACTGAAGCTTTCTTT. Amino acid sequence: CSVGRQRNTEAFF.